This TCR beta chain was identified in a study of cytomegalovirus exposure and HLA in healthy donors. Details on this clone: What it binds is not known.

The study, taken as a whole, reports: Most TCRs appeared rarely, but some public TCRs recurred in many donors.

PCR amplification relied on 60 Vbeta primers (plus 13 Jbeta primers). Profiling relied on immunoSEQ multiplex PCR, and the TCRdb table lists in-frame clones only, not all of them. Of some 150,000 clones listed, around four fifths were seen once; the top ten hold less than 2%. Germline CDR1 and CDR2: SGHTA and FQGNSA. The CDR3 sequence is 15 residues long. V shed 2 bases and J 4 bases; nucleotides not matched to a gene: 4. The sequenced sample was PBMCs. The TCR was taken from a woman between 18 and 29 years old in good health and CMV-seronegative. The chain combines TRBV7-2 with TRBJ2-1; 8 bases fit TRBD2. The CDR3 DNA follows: TGTGCCAGCAGCTTATCGGGGGGGGAGTACAATGAGCAGTTCTTC. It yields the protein CASSLSGGEYNEQFF.